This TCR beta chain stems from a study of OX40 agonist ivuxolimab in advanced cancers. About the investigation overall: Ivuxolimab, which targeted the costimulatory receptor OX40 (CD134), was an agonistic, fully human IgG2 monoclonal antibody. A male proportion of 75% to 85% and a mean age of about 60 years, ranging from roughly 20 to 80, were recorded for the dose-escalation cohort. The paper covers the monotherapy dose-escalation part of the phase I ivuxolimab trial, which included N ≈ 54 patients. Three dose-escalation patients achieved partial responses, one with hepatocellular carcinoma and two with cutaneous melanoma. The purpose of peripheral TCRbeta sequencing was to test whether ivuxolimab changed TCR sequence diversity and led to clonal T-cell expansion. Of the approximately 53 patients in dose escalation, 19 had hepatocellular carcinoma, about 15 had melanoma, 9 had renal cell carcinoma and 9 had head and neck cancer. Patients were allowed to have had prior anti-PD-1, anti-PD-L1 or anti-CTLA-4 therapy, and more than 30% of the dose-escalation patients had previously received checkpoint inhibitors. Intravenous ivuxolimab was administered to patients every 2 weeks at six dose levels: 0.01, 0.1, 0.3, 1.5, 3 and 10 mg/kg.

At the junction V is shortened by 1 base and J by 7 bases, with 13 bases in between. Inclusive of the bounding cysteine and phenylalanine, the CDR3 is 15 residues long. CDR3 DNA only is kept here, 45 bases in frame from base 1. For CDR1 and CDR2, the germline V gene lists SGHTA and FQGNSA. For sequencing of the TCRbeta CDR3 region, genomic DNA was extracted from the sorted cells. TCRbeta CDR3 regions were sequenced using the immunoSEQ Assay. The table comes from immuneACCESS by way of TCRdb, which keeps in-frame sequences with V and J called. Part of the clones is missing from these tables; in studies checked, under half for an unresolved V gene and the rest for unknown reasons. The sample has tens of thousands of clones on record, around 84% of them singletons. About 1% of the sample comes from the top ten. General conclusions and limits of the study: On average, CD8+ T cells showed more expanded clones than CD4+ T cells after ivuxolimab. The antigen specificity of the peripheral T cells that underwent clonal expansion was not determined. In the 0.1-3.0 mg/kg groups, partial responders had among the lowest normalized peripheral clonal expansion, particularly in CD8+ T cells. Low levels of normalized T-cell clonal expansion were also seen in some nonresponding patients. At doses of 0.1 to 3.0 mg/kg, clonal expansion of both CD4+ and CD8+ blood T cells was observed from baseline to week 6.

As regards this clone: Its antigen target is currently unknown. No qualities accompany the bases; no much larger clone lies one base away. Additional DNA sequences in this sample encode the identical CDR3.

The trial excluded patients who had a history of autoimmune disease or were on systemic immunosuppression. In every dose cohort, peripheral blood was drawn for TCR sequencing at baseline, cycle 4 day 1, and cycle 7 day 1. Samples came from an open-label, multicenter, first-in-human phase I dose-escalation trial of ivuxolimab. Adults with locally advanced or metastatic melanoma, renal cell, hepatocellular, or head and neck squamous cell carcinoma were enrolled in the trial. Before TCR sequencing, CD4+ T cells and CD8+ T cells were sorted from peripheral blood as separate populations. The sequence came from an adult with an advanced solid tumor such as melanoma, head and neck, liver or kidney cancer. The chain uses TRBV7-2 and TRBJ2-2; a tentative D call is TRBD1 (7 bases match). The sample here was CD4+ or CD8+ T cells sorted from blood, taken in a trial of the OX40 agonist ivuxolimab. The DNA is TGTGCCAGCAGCTTAGAACAGGGGCGGGGCGGGGAGCTGTTTTTT. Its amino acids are CASSLEQGRGGELFF.